This T cell receptor (beta chain) was sequenced for a study of glioma-infiltrating T cells. The J segment lost 4 bases and the V segment lost 6 bases, leaving 22 bases of the junction unmatched. Germline CDR1 is MNHNS and CDR2 is SASEGT. CDR3 length: 19 residues. Comments on this clonotype: The missing conserved phenylalanine or tryptophan at the end of this CDR3 makes a read error likely.

Amplification of TCR alpha and beta CDR3 regions from RNA used iRepertoire nested multiplex PCR. A single record per CDR3 protein comes from TCRdb applying MiXCR to the multiplex PCR reads. The sample records 84,000 or so distinct CDR3 sequences, 20% to 25% being singletons. Source material: glioma tissue, nonneoplastic brain tissue, or PBMCs (not recorded which). This chain connects TRBV6-1 to TRBJ2-3; 7 nucleotides agree with TRBD2. This receptor was identified in a human donor with low-grade glioma or glioblastoma, undergoing nonglioma brain surgery, or in good health (not recorded which). The CDR3 DNA reads TGTGCCAGCAGCCCCCGGGGGGTGAGCGGCAAGAACTTCCCAGATACGCAGTATTTA. Translation: CASSPRGVSGKNFPDTQYL.